Each of the 27 T cell receptor beta chains below was sequenced from the same sample in a study of T cell repertoires in cytomegalovirus infection. MiXCR, applied by TCRdb to the reads, yields one record per CDR3 protein. The sample carries some 250,000 distinct CDR3 sequences, approximately 9% recorded once. The sequencing sample was made of PBMCs. The receptors stem from a human donor in good health (CMV status not recorded). Some clones in this sample may be carry-over from other donors' samples.

This clonotype was observed at least ten times. The V call is TRBV7-8, the J call TRBJ1-5; maybe TRBD1 (5 bases). The CDR3 runs 18 residues. V lost 5 bases and J 3 bases, leaving 23 bases between the germline ends. In germline, CDR1 is SGHVS, CDR2 FQNEAQ. The DNA of the CDR3 is TGTGCCAGCAGCCCTACAACCACATCGGACAAGCTCAATCAGCCCCAGCATTTT. Protein product: CASSPTTTSDKLNQPQHF.

This clonotype was recorded at least ten times. The chain combines TRBV7-2 with TRBJ1-1; 8 bases are shared with TRBD1. The CDR3 consists of 13 residues. Germline V gene sequence: CDR1 SGHTA, CDR2 FQGNSA. V dropped 5 bases and J dropped 4; count of bases not matched to a gene: 3. CDR3: CASSQGAATEAFF. CDR3 coding DNA: TGTGCCAGCAGCCAGGGGGCTGCCACTGAAGCTTTCTTT.

This clonotype was counted ten times or more. The chain links TRBV25-1 to TRBJ2-7; TRBD2 agrees at 10 bases. The V gene's germline CDR1 is MGHDK and CDR2 SYGVNS. The CDR3 contains 15 residues. V trimming: 6 bases; J trimming: 6 bases; junction bases outside the gene matches: 11. CDR3 loop: CASSGLAGAVGEQYF. The DNA of the CDR3 is TGTGCCAGCAGCGGCCTAGCGGGAGCGGTCGGCGAGCAGTACTTC.

The sample holds many counts of this clonotype. This chain connects TRBV7-2 to TRBJ2-2, with D maybe TRBD1 (7 bases). V was clipped by 0 bases and J by 5 bases, with 10 bases between them. This CDR3 is 15 amino acids long. The V gene's germline CDR1 is SGHTA and CDR2 FQGNSA. CDR3 amino acids: CASSLARGRTGELFF. The CDR3 coding sequence is TGTGCCAGCAGCTTAGCCAGGGGGAGGACCGGGGAGCTGTTTTTT.

As to this clonotype: A junction end diverges from the germline sequence, so it may reflect a read error. This sequence joins TRBV4-1 and TRBJ1-1; D gene uncertain. The length of the CDR3 is 15 residues. The germline V gene encodes CDR1 MGHRA and CDR2 YSYEKL. The CDR3 reads CASSQEAPRITEAFF. The DNA for the CDR3 is TGTGCCAGCAGCCAAGAAGCCCCCCGTATCACTGAAGCTTTCTTT.

This clonotype was counted many times. The rearrangement joins TRBV11-2 to TRBJ2-7, with 9 bases fitting TRBD2. The germline V gene has CDR1 SGHAT and CDR2 FQNNGV. The V and J ends lost 5 bases and 6 bases, in that order; junction bases with no gene match: 8. The CDR3 has 14 residues. CDR3: CASSPAGGPSEQYF. CDR3 sequence (DNA): TGTGCCAGCAGCCCCGCGGGAGGGCCGAGCGAGCAGTACTTC.

The chain couples TRBV19 to TRBJ2-1; D is possibly TRBD2 (6 bases). Germline lookup yields CDR1 LNHDA and CDR2 SQIVND (reference sequence). Trimming removed 7 bases at V and 1 base at J, with 8 bases between. The CDR3 contains 13 residues. DNA of the CDR3: TGTGCCAGTAATGGAGGGTCCTACAATGAGCAGTTCTTC. Amino acids: CASNGGSYNEQFF.

This chain joins TRBV7-9 and TRBJ2-7, with TRBD1 matching over 7 bases. The germline CDR1 and CDR2 sequences are SEHNR and FQNEAQ (reference sequence). The length of the CDR3 is 12 residues. V lost 4 bases and J lost 5; bases outside the gene matches: 2. Here the CDR3 DNA reads TGTGCCAGCAGCTCGGGACAGAACGAGCAGTACTTC. Its translation is CASSSGQNEQYF.

This clonotype was observed at least ten times. The chain is built from TRBV7-2 and TRBJ2-7, with TRBD2 matching over 8 bases. Germline trimming cut 2 bases from V and 3 bases from J; bases unmatched to any gene: 3. The CDR3 sequence is 14 residues long. The germline gives CDR1 SGHTA, CDR2 FQGNSA. Here the CDR3 DNA reads TGTGCCAGCAGCTTATTAGCGGGACGCTACGAGCAGTACTTC. It encodes CASSLLAGRYEQYF.

This clonotype was detected ten times or more. This chain connects TRBV9 to TRBJ1-4; TRBD1 matches 11 bases. CDR1 is SGDLS, CDR2 YYNGEE, per germline. V was clipped by 3 bases and J by 8 bases; unmatched bases: 12. This CDR3 region has 17 residues. CDR3 residues: CASSAGTGGQGNEKLFF. The CDR3 nucleotides are TGTGCCAGCAGCGCCGGGACAGGGGGACAGGGAAACGAAAAACTGTTTTTT.

This clonotype occurred many times. The CDR3 region has the DNA TGTGCCAGCAGCTACCAAGCGGGAGGGCCTCGGAATGAGCAGTTCTTC. Translated, it gives CASSYQAGGPRNEQFF. The V call is TRBV7-2, the J call TRBJ2-1; 10 nucleotides align to TRBD2. Germline V gene data show CDR1 as SGHTA and CDR2 as FQGNSA. The CDR3 is made up of 16 amino acids. The junction had 10 bases not matched to a gene; V was cut back by 4 bases and J by 7 bases.

This chain uses TRBV6-2 or TRBV6-3 with TRBJ2-3; TRBD1 agrees at 8 bases. The V and J ends lost 8 bases and 3 bases, in that order; junction bases with no gene match: 4. Germline values: CDR1 MNHEY, CDR2 SVGEGT. The CDR3 covers 13 residues. The CDR3 loop reads CASQTGGTDTQYF. The CDR3 coding sequence is TGTGCCAGCCAAACAGGGGGAACAGATACGCAGTATTTT.

This clonotype was observed many times. The V call is TRBV20-1, the J call TRBJ2-5, with D possibly called TRBD1 or TRBD2 (5 bases each). Germline assignment: CDR1 DFQATT and CDR2 SNEGSKA (reference sequence). The germline V and J ends were trimmed by 5 bases and 0 bases, with 19 bases remaining between them. The CDR3 loop spans 16 amino acids. The CDR3 DNA sequence: TGCAGTGCTGGCGGGTCCTGGGGCAGGGACCAAGAGACCCAGTACTTC. It translates to CSAGGSWGRDQETQYF.

This clonotype was seen ten or more times. V usage is TRBV10-3 and J usage is TRBJ2-7; TRBD2 might be the D (5 bases). Germline V gene sequence: CDR1 ENHRY, CDR2 SYGVKD. V was shortened by 5 bases and J by 5 bases, with 19 bases between the two germline ends. The CDR3 spans 15 residues. The CDR3 region is CAISPGEGRRDEQYF. DNA of the CDR3: TGTGCCATCAGTCCAGGAGAGGGAAGACGTGACGAGCAGTACTTC.

This clonotype was counted many times. The rearrangement joins TRBV7-4 to TRBJ2-1; D might be TRBD2 (6 bases). V shed 3 bases and J shed 5 bases, with 14 bases lying between them. Germline-derived CDR1 and CDR2 are SGHVT and SQSDAQ. This CDR3 contains 15 residues. The CDR3 nucleotides read TGTGCCAGCAGCTTCCCGACTAGAAGACACAATGAGCAGTTCTTC. Its protein is CASSFPTRRHNEQFF.

This clonotype was recorded many times. This sequence joins TRBV29-1 and TRBJ1-1; perhaps TRBD1 as D (6 bases). CDR1 and CDR2 from the germline V gene are SQVTM and ANQGSEA. CDR3 length: 12 amino acids. V lost 8 bases to trimming and J lost 6 bases, with 16 bases between them. This chain's CDR3 is CSFSRGRAEAFF. DNA of the CDR3: TGCAGCTTCTCTAGGGGGAGGGCTGAAGCTTTCTTT.

This clonotype has just a few counts. The gene calls are TRBV7-9 and TRBJ1-2; D uncertain. Germline assignment: CDR1 SEHNR and CDR2 FQNEAQ (reference sequence). V was clipped by 0 bases and J by 5 bases, with 10 bases between them. The CDR3 length is 14 residues. CDR3 coding DNA: TGTGCCAGCAGCTTAGCCGGGATAGATTATGGCTACACCTTC. This codes for CASSLAGIDYGYTF.

This clonotype has a count of ten or more. The rearrangement uses TRBV7-2 and TRBJ2-3; D uncertain. Germline CDR1 reads SGHTA; CDR2 reads FQGNSA. The CDR3 length is 12 residues. V was clipped by 5 bases and J by 0 bases, with 3 bases between them. The CDR3 DNA sequence: TGTGCCAGCAGCCCAAGCACAGATACGCAGTATTTT. The encoded protein is CASSPSTDTQYF. Full variable domain (remainder filled in from reference TRBV7-2 and TRBJ2-3): GAGVSQSPSNKVTEKGKDVELRCDPISGHTALYWYRQSLGQGLEFLIYFQGNSAPDKSGLPSDRFSAERTGGSVSTLTIQRTQQEDSAVYLCASSPSTDTQYFGPGTRLTVL.

The chain recombines TRBV25-1 with TRBJ1-2, with D possibly being TRBD1 (6 bases). V lost 5 bases to trimming and J lost 8 bases, with 12 bases between them. CDR3 length: 12 residues. Germline CDR1 and CDR2: MGHDK and SYGVNS. This CDR3 reads CASSQGPGGYTF. CDR3 coding DNA: TGTGCCAGCAGTCAGGGGCCGGGAGGCTACACCTTC.

This clonotype showed up many times. This chain joins TRBV4-3 and TRBJ2-3; the D gene is possibly TRBD1 (5 bases). Trimming pared 1 base from V and 2 bases from J, leaving 7 bases between. This CDR3 has 14 residues. Looked up from germline, CDR1 is LGHNA and CDR2 is YSLEER. CDR3 nucleotide sequence: TGCGCCAGCAGCCAAGGACAGAACACAGATACGCAGTATTTT. It specifies CASSQGQNTDTQYF.

The genes are TRBV25-1 and TRBJ2-3; a possible D gene is TRBD1 (6 bases). Between the trimmed V and J ends, which lost 4 bases and 0 bases, there was a span of 8 bases. The CDR3 runs to 14 residues. From germline, CDR1 is MGHDK and CDR2 SYGVNS. Here the CDR3 reads CASSVQGSTDTQYF. CDR3 nucleotide sequence: TGTGCCAGCAGTGTACAGGGTAGCACAGATACGCAGTATTTT.

This clonotype showed up many times. The chain couples TRBV20-1 to TRBJ2-5, with 7 bases matching TRBD1. Germline lookup yields CDR1 DFQATT and CDR2 SNEGSKA (reference sequence). V dropped 6 bases and J dropped 0; count of bases not matched to a gene: 4. The CDR3 covers 13 residues. The CDR3 DNA reads as TGCAGTGCCCGGGACAGCTACCAAGAGACCCAGTACTTC. Protein: CSARDSYQETQYF.

The table lists this clonotype with many counts. V usage is TRBV7-2 and J usage is TRBJ2-1; D may be TRBD2 (5 bases). The germline V gene has CDR1 SGHTA and CDR2 FQGNSA. The CDR3 has 15 amino acids. V was cut by 2 bases and J by 3 bases, with 11 bases left in between. The CDR3 coding sequence is TGTGCCAGCAGCTTATCGGGATTGATCTACAATGAGCAGTTCTTC. Its translation: CASSLSGLIYNEQFF.

This clonotype was counted a few times. The chain employs TRBV11-2 and TRBJ2-5; D possibly corresponds to TRBD1 (5 bases). The germline gives CDR1 SGHAT, CDR2 FQNNGV. Trimming took off 2 bases at V and 4 bases at J, with 14 bases between the two ends. The CDR3 is 15 residues long. The CDR3 loop reads CASSLMSAGLETQYF. Written as DNA, the CDR3 is TGTGCCAGCAGCTTAATGTCCGCAGGGCTAGAGACCCAGTACTTC.

This clonotype was counted many times. The chain has TRBV7-6 and TRBJ1-1, with 8 bases fitting TRBD1. V was clipped by 5 bases and J by 0 bases; unmatched bases: 5. CDR1 and CDR2 (germline): SGHVS, FNYEAQ. CDR3 length equals 15 residues. The CDR3 coding sequence is TGTGCCAGCAGCGGGGGACAGGACCTGAACACTGAAGCTTTCTTT. It specifies CASSGGQDLNTEAFF.

This clonotype was seen a handful of times. The chain recombines TRBV11-3 with TRBJ2-5; D gene uncertain. CDR1 is SGHNT, CDR2 YENEEA, per germline. The CDR3 sequence is 16 residues long. Trimming removed 1 base at V and 2 bases at J, with 14 bases between. The CDR3 DNA is TGTGCCAGCAGCTTAGGGGCTACGCTAGGGCAAGAGACCCAGTACTTC. This encodes CASSLGATLGQETQYF. Full variable domain (outside the CDR3, taken from reference TRBV11-3 and TRBJ2-5): EAGVVQSPRYKIIEKKQPVAFWCNPISGHNTLYWYLQNLGQGPELLIRYENEEAVDDSQLPKDRFSAERLKGVDSTLKIQPAELGDSAVYLCASSLGATLGQETQYFGPGTRLLVL.

With respect to this clonotype: A single base separates this from a much larger clone, so it may be a read error. This chain links TRBV7-2 with TRBJ2-2; D unresolved. The V and J ends lost 0 bases and 6 bases respectively, with 11 bases between them. Germline V lookup: CDR1 SGHTA, CDR2 FQGNSA. This CDR3 has 15 amino acids. CDR3 in amino acids: CASSLALLGSGELFF. CDR3 DNA: TGTGCCAGCAGCTTAGCGCTATTGGGTTCCGGGGAGCTGTTTTTT.